The source of this T cell receptor beta chain is a study of T cell responses to AZD1222 COVID-19 vaccine. Notes on the study in general: Recipients of AZD1222 seropositive at baseline numbered only five or six.

The protocol was immunoSEQ multiplex PCR, while the TCRdb copy is restricted to in-frame clones and leaves out a portion. The profile shows some 130,000 clones, approximately 92% of them singletons. Second-dose intervals of approximately 4 or approximately 12 weeks were pooled. Concerning this clone itself: As yet, its antigen is unknown.

CDR1 MNHNS and CDR2 SASEGT come from the germline V gene. The V end was cut by 0 bases, the J end by 4 bases, with 12 bases between. This CDR3 has 15 residues. The V call is TRBV6-1, the J call TRBJ1-1, with D maybe TRBD1 (5 bases). Sequenced material: peripheral blood, taken 28 days after the second AZD1222 dose. The TCR comes from an adult who received the AZD1222 COVID-19 vaccine. The CDR3 bases are TGTGCCAGCAGTGAAGCGATGGGGCGAAGCACTGAAGCTTTCTTT. It yields the protein CASSEAMGRSTEAFF.